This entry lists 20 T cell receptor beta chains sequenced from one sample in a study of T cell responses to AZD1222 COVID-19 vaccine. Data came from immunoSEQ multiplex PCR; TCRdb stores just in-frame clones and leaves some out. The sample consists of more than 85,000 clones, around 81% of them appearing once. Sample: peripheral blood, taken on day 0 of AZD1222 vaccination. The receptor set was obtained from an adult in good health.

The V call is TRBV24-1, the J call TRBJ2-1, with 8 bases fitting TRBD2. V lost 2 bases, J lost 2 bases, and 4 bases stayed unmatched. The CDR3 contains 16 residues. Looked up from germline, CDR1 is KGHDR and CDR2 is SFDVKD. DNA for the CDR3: TGTGCCACCAGTGATTACACTAGCGGCACCTACAATGAGCAGTTCTTC. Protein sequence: CATSDYTSGTYNEQFF.

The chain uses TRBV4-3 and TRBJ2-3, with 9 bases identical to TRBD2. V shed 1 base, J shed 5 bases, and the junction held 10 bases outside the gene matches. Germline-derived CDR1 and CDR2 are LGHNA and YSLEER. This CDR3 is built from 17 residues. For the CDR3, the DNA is TGCGCCAGCAGCCAAGGAATTAGCGGGGGCCCACAAGATACGCAGTATTTT. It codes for CASSQGISGGPQDTQYF.

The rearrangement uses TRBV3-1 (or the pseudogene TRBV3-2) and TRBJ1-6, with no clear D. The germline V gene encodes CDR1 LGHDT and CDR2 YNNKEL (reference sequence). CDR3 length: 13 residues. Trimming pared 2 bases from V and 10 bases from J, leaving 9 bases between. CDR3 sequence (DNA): TGTGCCAGCAGCCAAAGGACGGAATCACCCCTCCACTTT. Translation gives CASSQRTESPLHF.

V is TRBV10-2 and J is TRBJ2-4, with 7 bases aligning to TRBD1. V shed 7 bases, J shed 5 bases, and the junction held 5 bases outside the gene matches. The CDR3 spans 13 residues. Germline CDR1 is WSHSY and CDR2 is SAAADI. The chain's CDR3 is CASKKGQQNIQYF. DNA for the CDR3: TGCGCCAGCAAAAAGGGACAGCAAAACATTCAGTACTTC.

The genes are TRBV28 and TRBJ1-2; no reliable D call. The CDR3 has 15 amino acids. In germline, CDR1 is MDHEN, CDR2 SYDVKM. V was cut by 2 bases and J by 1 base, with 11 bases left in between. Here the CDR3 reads CASSLGQNYNYGYTF. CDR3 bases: TGTGCCAGCAGTTTAGGCCAGAATTATAACTATGGCTACACCTTC.

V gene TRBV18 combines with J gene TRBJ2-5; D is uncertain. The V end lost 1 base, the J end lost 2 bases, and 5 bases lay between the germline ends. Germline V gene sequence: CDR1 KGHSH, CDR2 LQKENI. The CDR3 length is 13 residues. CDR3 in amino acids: CASSPRPQETQYF. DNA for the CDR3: TGTGCCAGCTCACCACGACCACAAGAGACCCAGTACTTC.

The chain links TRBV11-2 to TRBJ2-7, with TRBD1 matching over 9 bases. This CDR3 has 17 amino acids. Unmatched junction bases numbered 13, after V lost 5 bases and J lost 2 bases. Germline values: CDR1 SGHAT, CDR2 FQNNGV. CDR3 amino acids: CASSARSRDRAPYEQYF. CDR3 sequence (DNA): TGTGCCAGCAGCGCACGGAGCCGGGACAGGGCACCCTACGAGCAGTACTTC.

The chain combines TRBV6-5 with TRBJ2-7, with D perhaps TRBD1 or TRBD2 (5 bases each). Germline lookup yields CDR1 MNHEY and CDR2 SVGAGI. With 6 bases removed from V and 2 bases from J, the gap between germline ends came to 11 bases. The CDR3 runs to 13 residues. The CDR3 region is CASRYGGAYEQYF. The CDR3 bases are TGTGCCAGCAGGTATGGGGGAGCCTACGAGCAGTACTTC.

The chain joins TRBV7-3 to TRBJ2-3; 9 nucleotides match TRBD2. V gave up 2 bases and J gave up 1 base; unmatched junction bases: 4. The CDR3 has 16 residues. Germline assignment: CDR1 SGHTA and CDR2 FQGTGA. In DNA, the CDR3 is TGTGCCAGCAGCTTAGGGATAGCGGGGGGCACAGATACGCAGTATTTT. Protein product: CASSLGIAGGTDTQYF.

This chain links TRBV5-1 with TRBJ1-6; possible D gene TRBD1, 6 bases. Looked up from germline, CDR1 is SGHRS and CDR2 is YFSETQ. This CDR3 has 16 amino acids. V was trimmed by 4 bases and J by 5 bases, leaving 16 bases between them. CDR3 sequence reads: CASSRLQGSNNSPLHF. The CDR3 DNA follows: TGCGCCAGCAGCCGTTTACAGGGCTCGAATAATTCACCCCTCCACTTT.

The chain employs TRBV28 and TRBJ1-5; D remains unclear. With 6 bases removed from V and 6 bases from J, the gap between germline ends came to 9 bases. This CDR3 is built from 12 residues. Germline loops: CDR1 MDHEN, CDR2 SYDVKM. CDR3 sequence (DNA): TGTGCCAGCAGGATTCCGGGTCAGCCCCAGCATTTT. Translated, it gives CASRIPGQPQHF.

The CDR3 nucleotides read TGTGCCAGCAGCCCGGGGGGGACAGGGGACACTGAAGCTTTCTTT. This translates into CASSPGGTGDTEAFF. The rearrangement links TRBV28 to TRBJ1-1, with 10 positions matching TRBD1. This CDR3 is 15 amino acids long. V lost 6 bases, J lost 3 bases, and 7 bases stayed unmatched. CDR1 is MDHEN and CDR2 is SYDVKM in the germline V gene.

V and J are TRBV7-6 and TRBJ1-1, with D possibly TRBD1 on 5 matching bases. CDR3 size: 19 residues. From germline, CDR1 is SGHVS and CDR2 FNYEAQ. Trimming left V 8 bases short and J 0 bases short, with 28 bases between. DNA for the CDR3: TGTGCCAGCTCAACATACGCCCCGGGACCAACGGCCATGAACACTGAAGCTTTCTTT. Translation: CASSTYAPGPTAMNTEAFF.

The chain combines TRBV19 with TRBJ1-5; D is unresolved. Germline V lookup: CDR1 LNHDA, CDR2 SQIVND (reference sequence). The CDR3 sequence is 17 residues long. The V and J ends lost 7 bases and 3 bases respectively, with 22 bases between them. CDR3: CASTVVSGTVVNQPQHF. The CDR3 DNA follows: TGTGCCAGTACCGTCGTTTCGGGAACGGTAGTCAATCAGCCCCAGCATTTT.

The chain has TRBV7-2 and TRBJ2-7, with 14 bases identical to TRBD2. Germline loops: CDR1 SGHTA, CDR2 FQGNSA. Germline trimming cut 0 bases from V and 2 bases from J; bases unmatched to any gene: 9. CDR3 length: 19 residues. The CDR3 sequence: CASSLALGTSGRPPYEQYF. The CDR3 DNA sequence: TGTGCCAGCAGCTTAGCGTTGGGGACTAGCGGGAGACCTCCCTACGAGCAGTACTTC.

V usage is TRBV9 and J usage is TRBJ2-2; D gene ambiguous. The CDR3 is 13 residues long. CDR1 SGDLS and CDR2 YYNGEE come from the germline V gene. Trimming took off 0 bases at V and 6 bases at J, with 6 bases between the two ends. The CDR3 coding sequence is TGTGCCAGCAGCGTAGTGGTATCCGGGGAGCTGTTTTTT. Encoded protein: CASSVVVSGELFF.

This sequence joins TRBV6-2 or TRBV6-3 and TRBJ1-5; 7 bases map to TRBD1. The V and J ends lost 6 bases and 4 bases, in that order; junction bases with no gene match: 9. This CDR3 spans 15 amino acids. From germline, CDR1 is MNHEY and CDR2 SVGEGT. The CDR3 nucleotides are TGTGCCAGCAGCCTAAAGGGACAGCTAAATCAGCCCCAGCATTTT. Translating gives CASSLKGQLNQPQHF.

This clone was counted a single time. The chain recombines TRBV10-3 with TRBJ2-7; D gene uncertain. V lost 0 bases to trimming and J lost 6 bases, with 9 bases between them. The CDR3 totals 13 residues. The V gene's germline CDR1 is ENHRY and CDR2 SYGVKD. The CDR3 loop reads CAISESSLREQYF. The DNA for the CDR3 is TGTGCCATCAGTGAGTCGTCTCTCCGCGAGCAGTACTTC.

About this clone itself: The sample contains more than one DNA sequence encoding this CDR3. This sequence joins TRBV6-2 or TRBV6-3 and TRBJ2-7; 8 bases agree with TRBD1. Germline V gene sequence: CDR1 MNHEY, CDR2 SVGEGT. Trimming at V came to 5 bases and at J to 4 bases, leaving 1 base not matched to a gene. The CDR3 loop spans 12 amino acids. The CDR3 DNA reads TGTGCCAGCAGTCGACAGGGGTACGAGCAGTACTTC. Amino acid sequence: CASSRQGYEQYF.

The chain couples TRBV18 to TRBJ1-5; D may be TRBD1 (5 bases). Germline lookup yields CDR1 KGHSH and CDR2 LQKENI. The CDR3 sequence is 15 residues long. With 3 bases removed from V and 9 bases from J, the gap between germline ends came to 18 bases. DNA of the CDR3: TGTGCCAGCTCACCGGGGGAAGGCAGGGTCACGCCCCAGCATTTT. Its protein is CASSPGEGRVTPQHF.